One and the same sample provided the 5 T cell receptor beta chains below, sequenced in a study of CD8 T cells in ankylosing spondylitis. Using its own MiXCR run on the 5' RACE reads, TCRdb lists one record per CDR3 protein. This table has about 250,000 distinct CDR3 sequences, roughly 32% appearing once. The source material was blood, either unsorted or a sorted T cell fraction (not recorded which). The receptors here all came from a male donor with ankylosing spondylitis or in good health (not recorded which).

The rearrangement joins TRBV10-3 to TRBJ2-7; D not certain. Germline lookup yields CDR1 ENHRY and CDR2 SYGVKD. The CDR3 spans 13 residues. The V and J ends lost 6 bases and 3 bases respectively, with 12 bases between them. CDR3 region: CAIRPDSYYEQYF. CDR3 sequence (DNA): TGTGCCATCAGGCCCGACTCGTACTACGAGCAGTACTTC.

The table lists this clonotype with a few counts. This rearrangement joins TRBV29-1 to TRBJ1-1, with a possible D match to TRBD1 (5 bases). This CDR3 has 13 amino acids. Trimming took 4 bases from V and 0 from J, leaving 9 bases between them. CDR1 is SQVTM and CDR2 is ANQGSEA in the germline V gene. The CDR3 DNA reads TGCAGCGTTGTGAGGGGAATGAACACTGAAGCTTTCTTT. Protein sequence: CSVVRGMNTEAFF.

This clonotype was observed a handful of times. This chain joins TRBV7-2 and TRBJ2-1; maybe TRBD2 (7 bases). CDR1 and CDR2 (germline): SGHTA, FQGNSA. Trimming left V 0 bases short and J 8 bases short, with 17 bases between. The CDR3 is 16 amino acids. The CDR3 region is CASSLAPGGLGDEQFF. The CDR3 DNA follows: TGTGCCAGCAGCTTAGCTCCGGGGGGCCTCGGCGATGAGCAGTTCTTC.

This clonotype occurred a few times. This chain joins TRBV10-3 and TRBJ2-7; the D gene is possibly TRBD2 (6 bases). This CDR3 spans 16 amino acids. The V and J ends lost 0 bases and 0 bases respectively, with 12 bases between them. Germline-derived CDR1 and CDR2 are ENHRY and SYGVKD. CDR3 DNA: TGTGCCATCAGTGAGTCGCCAGGGAGGAGCTCCTACGAGCAGTACTTC. Translation: CAISESPGRSSYEQYF.

The rearrangement uses TRBV10-3 and TRBJ2-5; perhaps TRBD1 as D (6 bases). V shed 0 bases and J shed 8 bases, with 13 bases lying between them. The CDR3 covers 14 residues. Per the germline V gene, CDR1 is ENHRY and CDR2 is SYGVKD. CDR3 amino acids: CAISESPGEPTQYF. The CDR3 coding sequence is TGTGCCATCAGTGAGTCGCCAGGGGAGCCAACCCAGTACTTC.